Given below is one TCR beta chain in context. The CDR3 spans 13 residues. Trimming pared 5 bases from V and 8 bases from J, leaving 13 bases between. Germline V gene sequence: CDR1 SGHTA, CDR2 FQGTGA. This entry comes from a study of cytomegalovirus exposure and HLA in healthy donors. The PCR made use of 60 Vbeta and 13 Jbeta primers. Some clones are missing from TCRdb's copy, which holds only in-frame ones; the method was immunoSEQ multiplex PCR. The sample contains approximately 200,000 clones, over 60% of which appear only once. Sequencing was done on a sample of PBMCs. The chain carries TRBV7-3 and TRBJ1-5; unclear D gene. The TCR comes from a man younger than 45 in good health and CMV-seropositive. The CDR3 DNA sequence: TGTGCCAGCAGCCGTGGCCCGGCGGAGCCCCAGCATTTT. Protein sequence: CASSRGPAEPQHF. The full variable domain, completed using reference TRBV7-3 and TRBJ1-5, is GAGVSQTPSNKVTEKGKYVELRCDPISGHTALYWYRQSLGQGPEFLIYFQGTGAADDSGLPNDRFFAVRPEGSVSTLKIQRTERGDSAVYLCASSRGPAEPQHFGDGTRLSIL.